This record looks at one T cell receptor (beta chain) sequence and its context. It is unclear where the CDR3 begins or ends on the DNA, so no DNA is shown, and the CDR3 is as TCRdb lists it. TRAV and TRBV primers primed cDNA for both TCRalpha and TCRbeta. The authors ran 20 PCR cycles to amplify TCRs with a constant-region primer and V-primer adapter. MiXCR, run by TCRdb on the reads, gives a single entry per CDR3 protein. The table lists about 30,000 distinct CDR3 sequences, roughly 49% of them singletons, with approximately 5.9% in the top ten. This sample is drawn from a study of low-dose radiotherapy and immunotherapy resistance in tumors. Time point indicated: after trial treatment. This sample's treatment: LDRT plus nivolumab, ipilimumab, low-dose cyclophosphamide and aspirin (RACIN trial). Germline assignment: CDR1 MNHGY and CDR2 SAAAGT. The CDR3 has 14 amino acids, counting both end residues.

The sequence was collected from a male donor with gallbladder cancer. This material consisted of PBMCs, taken after low-dose radiotherapy plus immunotherapy. The V gene is TRBV6-8, the J gene TRBJ2-2; the D segment call TRBD1 is taken from the table without a DNA check. Here the CDR3 reads CASTRTRTGELFFF.